Listed below are T cell receptor beta chains from one sample, sequenced in a study of shared clonotypes between healthy human individuals. Profiling relied on immunoSEQ multiplex PCR, and the TCRdb table lists in-frame clones only, not all of them. The sample holds about 2,200,000 clones, just over 90% seen once. The sample comprised naive CD8+ T cells from PBMCs. Source of these receptors: a man between 18 and 35 years old in good health. Some clones in this sample may be carry-over from other donors' samples. CDR3s include the opening cysteine and the closing phenylalanine or tryptophan. The size entry is marked missing in some rows and otherwise reads once, few, many or a size class.

>TRBV27|TRBJ2-5|NA
CASSPIGQGQLQETQYF
>TRBV2|TRBJ2-2|NA
CASILGDGELFF
>TRBV29-1|TRBJ1-5|NA
CSVVVSYNQPQHF
>TRBV7-8|TRBJ1-3|NA
CASSLLSKPSGNTIYF
>TRBV5-1|TRBJ2-1|NA
CASNAYNEQFF
>TRBV9|TRBJ2-1|NA
CASSVEGGSSGTTDEQFF
>TRBV9|TRBJ2-7|NA
CASSVGPGQAPHEQYF
>TRBV29-1|TRBJ1-2|NA
CSARGLYGYTF
>TRBV9|TRBJ2-1|NA
CASSAGAPAGGPDEQFF
>TRBV9|TRBJ2-1|NA
CASSVERNSYNEQFF
>TRBV5-6|TRBJ2-1|few
CASSLLAGGPNEQFF
>TRBV30|TRBJ2-3|NA
CAWMGLAGEADTQYF
>TRBV27|TRBJ2-1|NA
CASSGGSWQVWFF
>TRBV7-9|TRBJ2-2|few
CASSPRDENTGELFF
>TRBV9|TRBJ2-7|NA
CASSEGGSSYEQYF
>TRBV11-2|TRBJ2-3|NA
CASSLRLAGGPSADTQYF
>TRBV19|TRBJ2-1|NA
CATTGGVWSNEQFF
>TRBV4-1|TRBJ2-3|NA
CASSKGTRVGTDTQYF
>TRBV28|TRBJ2-5|NA
CASSPRGGRQETQYF